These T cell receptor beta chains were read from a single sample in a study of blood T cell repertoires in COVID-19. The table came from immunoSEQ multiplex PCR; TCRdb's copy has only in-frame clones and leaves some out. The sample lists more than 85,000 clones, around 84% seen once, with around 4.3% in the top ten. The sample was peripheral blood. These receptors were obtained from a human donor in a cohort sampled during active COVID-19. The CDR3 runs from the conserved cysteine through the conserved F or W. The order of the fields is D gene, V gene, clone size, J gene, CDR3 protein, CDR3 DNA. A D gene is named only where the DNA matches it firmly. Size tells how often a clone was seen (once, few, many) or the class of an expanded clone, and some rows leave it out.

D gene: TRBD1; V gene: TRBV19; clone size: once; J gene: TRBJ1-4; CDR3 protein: CASRLRGPSEKLFF; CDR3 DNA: TGTGCCAGTAGACTCAGGGGGCCCTCTGAAAAACTGTTTTTT
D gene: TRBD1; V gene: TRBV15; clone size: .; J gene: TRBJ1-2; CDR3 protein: CATSRDSTGGYGYTF; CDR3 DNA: TGTGCCACCAGCAGAGATTCGACAGGGGGATATGGCTACACCTTC
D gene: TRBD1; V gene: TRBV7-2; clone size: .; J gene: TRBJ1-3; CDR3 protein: CASGRQGLGTIYF; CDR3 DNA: TGTGCCAGCGGTCGACAGGGCTTGGGCACCATATATTTT
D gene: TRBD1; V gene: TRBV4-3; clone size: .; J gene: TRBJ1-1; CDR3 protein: CASSLQGDYTEAFF; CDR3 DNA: TGCGCCAGCAGCCTACAGGGGGATTACACTGAAGCTTTCTTT
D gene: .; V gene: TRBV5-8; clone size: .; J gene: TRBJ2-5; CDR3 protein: CASSFERAGETQYF; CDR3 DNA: TGTGCCAGCAGCTTCGAAAGGGCGGGGGAGACCCAGTACTTC
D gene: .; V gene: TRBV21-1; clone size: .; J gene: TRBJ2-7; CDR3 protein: CASSKVGDRGRREQYF; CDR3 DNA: TGTGCCAGCAGCAAAGTAGGGGACAGGGGCAGGAGGGAGCAGTACTTC
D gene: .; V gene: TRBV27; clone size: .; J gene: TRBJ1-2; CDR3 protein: CASSSNLQGSGYGYTF; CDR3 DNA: TGTGCCAGCAGTTCGAATCTACAGGGCAGTGGCTATGGCTACACCTTC
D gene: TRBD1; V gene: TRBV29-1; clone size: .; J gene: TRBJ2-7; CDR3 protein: CSVVGQGTSEQYF; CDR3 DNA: TGCAGCGTTGTTGGACAGGGCACAAGCGAGCAGTACTTC
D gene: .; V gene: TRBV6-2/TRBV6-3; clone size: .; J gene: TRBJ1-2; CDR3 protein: CASSQAGSSRGYTF; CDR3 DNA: TGTGCCAGCAGCCAAGCGGGGAGTTCTCGGGGCTACACCTTC
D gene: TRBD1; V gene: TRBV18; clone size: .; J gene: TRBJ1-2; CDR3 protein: CASSPQVNRGPEGYTF; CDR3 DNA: TGTGCCAGCTCACCACAGGTCAACAGGGGGCCTGAGGGCTACACCTTC
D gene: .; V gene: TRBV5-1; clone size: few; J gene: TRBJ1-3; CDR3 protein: CASSLGGPDTIYF; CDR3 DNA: TGCGCCAGCAGCTTGGGGGGGCCAGACACCATATATTTT